This passage covers 22 T cell receptor beta chains from one sample sequenced in a study of cytomegalovirus exposure and HLA in healthy donors. Researchers ran the PCR with 60 Vbeta and 13 Jbeta primers. Profiling relied on immunoSEQ multiplex PCR, and the TCRdb table lists in-frame clones only, not all of them. The profile shows about 200,000 clones, 77% of them singletons. Material for sequencing was PBMCs. The receptor set was obtained from a woman aged 25-40 years in good health and CMV-seropositive.

The V and J genes are TRBV7-2 and TRBJ2-1, with TRBD1 matching 9 bases. The CDR3 has 17 amino acids. V was pared by 4 bases and J by 4 bases, with 11 bases of the junction left unmatched. The germline gives CDR1 SGHTA, CDR2 FQGNSA. CDR3 sequence reads: CASSSPAGTGMYNEQFF. The CDR3 bases are TGTGCCAGCAGCTCACCTGCCGGGACAGGGATGTACAATGAGCAGTTCTTC.

V gene TRBV5-4 combines with J gene TRBJ2-5; possibly TRBD2 for D (6 bases). Per germline, CDR1 SGHNT and CDR2 YYREEE (reference sequence). This CDR3 is built from 15 residues. V lost 0 bases and J lost 4, with 13 bases in between. The CDR3 DNA follows: TGTGCCAGCAGCTTGGGGCAGGGCGGGGTAGAGACCCAGTACTTC. Encoded protein: CASSLGQGGVETQYF.

The V gene is TRBV4-1, the J gene TRBJ2-1, with 9 bases aligning to TRBD2. Germline V gene data show CDR1 as MGHRA and CDR2 as YSYEKL. The J segment lost 2 bases and the V segment lost 6 bases, leaving 8 bases of the junction unmatched. The CDR3 spans 16 residues. The CDR3 region is CASRDSGRIPYNEQFF. In DNA, the CDR3 is TGCGCCAGCAGAGATAGCGGGAGAATCCCCTACAATGAGCAGTTCTTC.

The V gene is TRBV27, the J gene TRBJ2-5; TRBD1 is a possible D gene (5 bases). There are 14 residues in the CDR3. From germline, CDR1 is MNHEY and CDR2 SMNVEV (reference sequence). Trimming shortened V by 5 bases and J by 2 bases, and 12 bases separated the two germline ends. CDR3 region: CASSPHQGQETQYF. The CDR3, as DNA: TGTGCCAGCAGTCCACACCAGGGACAAGAGACCCAGTACTTC.

The J gene is TRBJ1-2, the V gene TRBV2; TRBD1 matches 10 bases. V shed 6 bases, J shed 8 bases, and the junction held 6 bases outside the gene matches. The CDR3 has 13 amino acids. Germline V gene lookup returns CDR1 SNHLY and CDR2 FYNNEI. In DNA, the CDR3 is TGTGCCAGCAGCTGGACAGGGGGAGGCGGCTACACCTTC. As protein: CASSWTGGGGYTF.

This clone was picked up one time. The chain employs TRBV6-1 and TRBJ2-6; D possibly corresponds to TRBD1 (5 bases). With 2 bases removed from V and 1 base from J, the gap between germline ends came to 6 bases. The germline V gene has CDR1 MNHNS and CDR2 SASEGT. The CDR3 extends over 15 amino acids. CDR3: CASSEQGSGANVLTF. The DNA for the CDR3 is TGTGCCAGCAGTGAACAGGGTTCTGGGGCCAACGTCCTGACTTTC.

The J gene is TRBJ1-2, the V gene TRBV28, with 7 bases fitting TRBD1. V was clipped by 2 bases and J by 5 bases; unmatched bases: 5. Germline-derived CDR1 and CDR2 are MDHEN and SYDVKM. The CDR3 is 14 amino acids. The CDR3 here is CASSLRGPGYGYTF. The CDR3 DNA sequence: TGTGCCAGCAGTTTAAGGGGGCCTGGGTATGGCTACACCTTC.

The rearrangement joins TRBV7-9 to TRBJ2-7, with D possibly matching TRBD2 (5 bases). Germline-derived CDR1 and CDR2 are SEHNR and FQNEAQ (reference sequence). The CDR3 runs 14 residues. V was shortened by 5 bases and J by 4 bases, with 15 bases between the two germline ends. Here the CDR3 reads CASSRLSERYEQYF. The CDR3 DNA follows: TGTGCCAGCAGCCGTCTATCCGAGCGGTACGAGCAGTACTTC.

The rearrangement uses TRBV28 and TRBJ2-6, with 8 bases matching TRBD1. The CDR3 loop spans 16 amino acids. Germline assignment: CDR1 MDHEN and CDR2 SYDVKM. V was clipped by 7 bases and J by 0 bases; unmatched bases: 5. The CDR3 bases are TGTGCCAGCACTCCCAGGGGGCCCTCTGGGGCCAACGTCCTGACTTTC. Amino acid sequence: CASTPRGPSGANVLTF.

V is TRBV2 and J is TRBJ2-5, with D possibly TRBD2 on 6 matching bases. Germline V gives CDR1 SNHLY, CDR2 FYNNEI. V lost 8 bases and J 5 bases, leaving 15 bases between the germline ends. The CDR3 spans 13 residues. The CDR3, as DNA: TGTGCCAGCGGAGGGACGCTGGGGGAGACCCAGTACTTC. Protein product: CASGGTLGETQYF.

The chain carries TRBV4-2 and TRBJ2-5, with D perhaps matching TRBD1 (5 bases). This CDR3 has 14 amino acids. Germline CDR1 is LGHNA and CDR2 is YNFKEQ. The V end lost 1 base, the J end lost 3 bases, and 9 bases lay between the germline ends. DNA for the CDR3: TGTGCCAGCAGCCAAGCGGCCAGGGAAGAGACCCAGTACTTC. Residues: CASSQAAREETQYF.

Note on this clone: One end of the junction varies from germline; a read error may be responsible. V and J are TRBV7-9 and TRBJ2-1, with D unresolved. The CDR3 runs 12 residues. The germline V gene encodes CDR1 SEHNR and CDR2 FQNEAQ (reference sequence). The CDR3 DNA follows: TGTTCCAGCAGCTTAAGGAGCAATGAGCAGTTCTTC. This translates into CSSSLRSNEQFF.

The rearrangement uses TRBV5-4 and TRBJ2-5; 15 positions match TRBD2. CDR3 length equals 18 residues. V lost 4 bases and J lost 5; bases outside the gene matches: 12. Germline V CDR1 and CDR2: SGHNT, YYREEE (reference sequence). The CDR3 here is CASSLNPGLAGGSETQYF. CDR3 nucleotides: TGTGCCAGCAGCCTTAACCCGGGACTAGCGGGGGGTTCGGAGACCCAGTACTTC.

The V call is TRBV4-2, the J call TRBJ2-3, with 10 bases matching TRBD2. With V trimmed by 0 bases and J by 4 bases, 7 bases remained unmatched. CDR3 length equals 17 residues. Germline lookup yields CDR1 LGHNA and CDR2 YNFKEQ. Here the CDR3 DNA reads TGTGCCAGCAGCCAAGATCTGACTAGCGGGTCGGCAGATACGCAGTATTTT. Its protein product is CASSQDLTSGSADTQYF.

This chain joins TRBV2 and TRBJ2-7, with D tentatively TRBD2 (6 bases). This CDR3 is 17 amino acids long. V was cut by 4 bases and J by 2 bases, with 21 bases left in between. Germline assignment: CDR1 SNHLY and CDR2 FYNNEI. CDR3 DNA sequence: TGTGCCAGCAGTGCCATTGGAACGGGACTGGTAGCCTACGAGCAGTACTTC. It encodes CASSAIGTGLVAYEQYF.

This clone was observed a few times. This chain uses TRBV19 with TRBJ1-3; the D gene is possibly TRBD1 (6 bases). V was cut by 4 bases and J by 3 bases, with 16 bases left in between. This CDR3 comprises 16 residues. Germline loops: CDR1 LNHDA, CDR2 SQIVND (reference sequence). The chain's CDR3 is CASSTTTGTLGNTIYF. CDR3 nucleotides: TGTGCCAGTAGTACCACTACAGGGACGCTTGGAAACACCATATATTTT.

The V call is TRBV18, the J call TRBJ1-5; D unresolved. Per germline, CDR1 KGHSH and CDR2 LQKENI. This CDR3 comprises 14 residues. The V end was cut by 4 bases, the J end by 4 bases, with 11 bases between. The CDR3 DNA reads as TGTGCCAGCTCACTCGCGGCCCGTAATCAGCCCCAGCATTTT. Translating gives CASSLAARNQPQHF.

The CDR3: CASSPGAGTEAFF. The CDR3 nucleotides are TGTGCCAGCTCACCGGGGGCTGGGACTGAAGCTTTCTTT. The chain combines TRBV18 with TRBJ1-1; the D gene is possibly TRBD1 (6 bases). Trimming cost V 3 bases and J 5 bases, with 10 bases left between them. This CDR3 contains 13 residues. Germline V CDR1 and CDR2: KGHSH, LQKENI.

V gene TRBV7-9 combines with J gene TRBJ2-4, with D perhaps matching TRBD2 (6 bases). Trimming removed 1 base at V and 0 bases at J, with 10 bases between. The CDR3 is made up of 16 amino acids. Germline CDR1 and CDR2: SEHNR and FQNEAQ (reference sequence). The chain's CDR3 is CASSLGRGTAKNIQYF. In DNA form, the CDR3 reads TGTGCCAGCAGCTTAGGTCGGGGGACAGCCAAAAACATTCAGTACTTC.

This rearrangement joins TRBV9 to TRBJ2-7, with D possibly TRBD1 on 7 matching bases. There are 17 residues in the CDR3. Germline V CDR1 and CDR2: SGDLS, YYNGEE. Deletions cut 4 bases from V and 5 bases from J, with 25 bases between. CDR3 residues: CASSPSRQGGLRNEQYF. The CDR3 DNA follows: TGTGCCAGCAGCCCCTCCCGACAGGGAGGCCTTCGGAACGAGCAGTACTTC.

This clone was seen a few times. The V gene is TRBV5-4, the J gene TRBJ1-6; 9 nucleotides align to TRBD1. The trim removed 4 bases at V and 10 bases at J, leaving 6 bases unmatched. Germline CDR1 is SGHNT and CDR2 is YYREEE (reference sequence). CDR3 length: 14 residues. The CDR3 DNA is TGTGCCAGCAGCCCGACAGGGGGGGGCTCACCCCTCCACTTT. This sequence encodes CASSPTGGGSPLHF.

This chain joins TRBV6-6 and TRBJ2-1; 7 positions agree with TRBD2. V trimming: 10 bases; J trimming: 3 bases; junction bases outside the gene matches: 12. Germline V gene data show CDR1 as MNHNY and CDR2 as SVGAGI (reference sequence). The CDR3 consists of 15 residues. This CDR3 is CATAPGTTLYNEQFF. The CDR3 DNA is TGTGCCACCGCCCCCGGGACTACCCTCTACAATGAGCAGTTCTTC.